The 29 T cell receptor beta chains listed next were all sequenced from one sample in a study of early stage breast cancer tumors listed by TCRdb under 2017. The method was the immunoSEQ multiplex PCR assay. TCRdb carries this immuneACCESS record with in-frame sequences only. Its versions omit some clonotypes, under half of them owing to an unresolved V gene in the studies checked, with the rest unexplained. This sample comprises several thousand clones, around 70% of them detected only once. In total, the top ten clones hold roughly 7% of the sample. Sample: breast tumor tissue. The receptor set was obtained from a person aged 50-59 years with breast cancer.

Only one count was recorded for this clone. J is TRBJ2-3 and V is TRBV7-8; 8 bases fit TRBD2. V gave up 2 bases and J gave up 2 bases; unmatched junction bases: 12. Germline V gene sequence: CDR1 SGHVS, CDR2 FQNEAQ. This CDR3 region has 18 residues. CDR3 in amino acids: CASSLIVGASGYTDTQYF. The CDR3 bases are TGTGCCAGCAGCTTAATAGTTGGGGCTAGCGGGTACACAGATACGCAGTATTTT.

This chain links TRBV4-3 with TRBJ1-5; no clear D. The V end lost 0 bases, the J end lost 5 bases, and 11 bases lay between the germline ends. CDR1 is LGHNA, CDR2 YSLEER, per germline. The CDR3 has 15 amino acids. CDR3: CASSQEASHHQPQHF. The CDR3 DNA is TGCGCCAGCAGCCAAGAGGCGTCTCACCATCAGCCCCAGCATTTT.

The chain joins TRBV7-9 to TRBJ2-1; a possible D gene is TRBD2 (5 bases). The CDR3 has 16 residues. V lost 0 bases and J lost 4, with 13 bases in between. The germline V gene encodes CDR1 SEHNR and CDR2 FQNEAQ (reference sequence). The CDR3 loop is CASSLAPSLRYNEQFF. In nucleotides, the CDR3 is TGTGCCAGCAGCTTAGCCCCTAGCTTACGATACAATGAGCAGTTCTTC. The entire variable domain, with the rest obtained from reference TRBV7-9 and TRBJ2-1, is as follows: DTGVSQNPRHKITKRGQNVTFRCDPISEHNRLYWYRQTLGQGPEFLTYFQNEAQLEKSRLLSDRFSAERPKGSFSTLEIQRTEQGDSAMYLCASSLAPSLRYNEQFFGPGTRLTVL.

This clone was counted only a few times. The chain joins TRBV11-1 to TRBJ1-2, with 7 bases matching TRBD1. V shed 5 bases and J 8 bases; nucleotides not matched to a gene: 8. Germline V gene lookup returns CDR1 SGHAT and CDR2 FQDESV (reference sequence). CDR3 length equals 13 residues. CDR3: CASSPGGVRGYTF. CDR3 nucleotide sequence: TGTGCCAGCAGCCCAGGGGGAGTTCGGGGCTACACCTTC.

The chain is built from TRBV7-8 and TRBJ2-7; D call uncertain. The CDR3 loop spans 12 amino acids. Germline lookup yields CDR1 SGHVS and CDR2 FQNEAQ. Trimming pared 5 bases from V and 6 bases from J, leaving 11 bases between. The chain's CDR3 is CASSVVGPEQYF. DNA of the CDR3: TGTGCCAGCAGCGTCGTAGGACCCGAGCAGTACTTC.

CDR3 amino acids: CASSTLDRATGNTIYF. CDR3 DNA: TGTGCCAGCAGCACCCTGGACAGGGCGACTGGAAACACCATATATTTT. The chain is built from TRBV7-2 and TRBJ1-3; 8 positions agree with TRBD1. Trimming took 5 bases from V and 2 from J; bases not matched to a gene: 8. This CDR3 comprises 16 residues. The germline CDR1 and CDR2 sequences are SGHTA and FQGNSA.

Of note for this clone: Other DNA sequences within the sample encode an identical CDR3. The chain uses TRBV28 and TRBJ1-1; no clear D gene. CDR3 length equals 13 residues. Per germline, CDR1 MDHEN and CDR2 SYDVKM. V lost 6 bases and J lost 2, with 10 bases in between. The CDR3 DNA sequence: TGTGCCAGCAGGATTGGCCTAAACACTGAAGCTTTCTTT. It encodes CASRIGLNTEAFF.

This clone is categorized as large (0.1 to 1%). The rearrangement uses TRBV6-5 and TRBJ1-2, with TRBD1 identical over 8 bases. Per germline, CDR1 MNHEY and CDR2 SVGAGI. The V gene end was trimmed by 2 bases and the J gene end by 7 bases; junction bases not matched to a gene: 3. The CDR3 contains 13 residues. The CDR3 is CASSYGQGGGYTF. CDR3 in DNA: TGTGCCAGCAGTTACGGACAGGGAGGTGGCTACACCTTC.

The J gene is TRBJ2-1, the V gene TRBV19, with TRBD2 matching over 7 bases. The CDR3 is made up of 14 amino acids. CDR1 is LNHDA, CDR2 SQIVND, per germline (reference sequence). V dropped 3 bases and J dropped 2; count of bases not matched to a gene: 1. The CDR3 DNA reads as TGTGCCAGTAGTATCCGGGGGGCCTACAATGAGCAGTTCTTC. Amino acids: CASSIRGAYNEQFF.

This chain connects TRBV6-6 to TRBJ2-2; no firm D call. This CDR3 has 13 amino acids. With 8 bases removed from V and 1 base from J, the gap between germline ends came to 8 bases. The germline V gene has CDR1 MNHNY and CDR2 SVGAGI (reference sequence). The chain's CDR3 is CASLGGNTGELFF. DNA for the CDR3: TGTGCCAGCTTGGGCGGGAACACCGGGGAGCTGTTTTTT.

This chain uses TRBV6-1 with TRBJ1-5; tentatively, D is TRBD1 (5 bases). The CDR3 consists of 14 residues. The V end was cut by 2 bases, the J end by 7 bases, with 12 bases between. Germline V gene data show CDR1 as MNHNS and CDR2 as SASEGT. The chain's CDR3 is CASSESGGGQPQHF. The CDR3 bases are TGTGCCAGCAGTGAAAGCGGGGGTGGGCAGCCCCAGCATTTT.

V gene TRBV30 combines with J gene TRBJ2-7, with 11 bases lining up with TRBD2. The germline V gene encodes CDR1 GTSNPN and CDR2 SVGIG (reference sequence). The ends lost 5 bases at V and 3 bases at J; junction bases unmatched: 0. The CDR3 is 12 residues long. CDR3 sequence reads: CAWGTSGYEQYF. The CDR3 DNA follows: TGTGCCTGGGGGACTAGCGGCTACGAGCAGTACTTC. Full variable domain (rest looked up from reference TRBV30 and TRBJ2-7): SQTIHQWPATLVQPVGSPLSLECTVEGTSNPNLYWYRQAAGRGLQLLFYSVGIGQISSEVPQNLSASRPQDRQFILSSKKLLLSDSGFYLCAWGTSGYEQYFGPGTRLTVT.

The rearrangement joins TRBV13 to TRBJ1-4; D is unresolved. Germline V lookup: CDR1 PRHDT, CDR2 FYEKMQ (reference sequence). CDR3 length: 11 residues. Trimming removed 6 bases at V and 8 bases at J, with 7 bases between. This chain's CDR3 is CASSAGEKLFF. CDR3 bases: TGTGCCAGCAGTGCTGGAGAAAAACTGTTTTTT.

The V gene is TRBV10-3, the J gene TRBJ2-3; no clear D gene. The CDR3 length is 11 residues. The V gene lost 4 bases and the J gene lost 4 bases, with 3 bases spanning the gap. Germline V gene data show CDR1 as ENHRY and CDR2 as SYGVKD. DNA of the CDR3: TGTGCCATCAGTGGCCCAGATACGCAGTATTTT. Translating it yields CAISGPDTQYF.

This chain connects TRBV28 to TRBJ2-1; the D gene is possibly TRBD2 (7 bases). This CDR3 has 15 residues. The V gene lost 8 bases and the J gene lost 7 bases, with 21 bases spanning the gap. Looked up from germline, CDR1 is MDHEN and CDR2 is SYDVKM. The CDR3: CASGRGGGAGNEQFF. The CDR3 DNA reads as TGTGCCAGCGGACGGGGCGGGGGCGCGGGAAATGAGCAGTTCTTC.

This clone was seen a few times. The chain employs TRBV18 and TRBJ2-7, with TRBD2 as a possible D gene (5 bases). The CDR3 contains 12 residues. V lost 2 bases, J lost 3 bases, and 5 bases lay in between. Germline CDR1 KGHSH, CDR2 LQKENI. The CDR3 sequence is CASSPEGYEQYF. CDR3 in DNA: TGTGCCAGCTCACCAGAGGGCTACGAGCAGTACTTC.

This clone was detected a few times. The CDR3 spells CASSERGQGRGEQYF. Written as DNA, the CDR3 is TGTGCCAGCAGTGAACGGGGACAGGGAAGGGGCGAGCAGTACTTC. The chain carries TRBV6-1 and TRBJ2-7; 9 nucleotides match TRBD1. V was pared by 2 bases and J by 6 bases, with 8 bases of the junction left unmatched. The CDR3 has 15 residues. Germline V gene data show CDR1 as MNHNS and CDR2 as SASEGT.

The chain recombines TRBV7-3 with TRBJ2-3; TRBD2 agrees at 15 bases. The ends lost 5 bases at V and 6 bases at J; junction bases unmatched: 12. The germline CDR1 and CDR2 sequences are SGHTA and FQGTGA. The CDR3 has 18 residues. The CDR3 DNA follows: TGTGCCAGCAGCCCATACGGACTAGCGGGAGGGCCGAAGGATACGCAGTATTTT. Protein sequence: CASSPYGLAGGPKDTQYF.

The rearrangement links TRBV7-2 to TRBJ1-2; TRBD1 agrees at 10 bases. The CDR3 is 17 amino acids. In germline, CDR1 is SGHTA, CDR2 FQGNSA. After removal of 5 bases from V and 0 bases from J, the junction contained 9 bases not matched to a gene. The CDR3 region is CASSPRQGAAANYGYTF. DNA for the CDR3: TGTGCCAGCAGCCCCCGACAGGGGGCGGCGGCTAACTATGGCTACACCTTC.

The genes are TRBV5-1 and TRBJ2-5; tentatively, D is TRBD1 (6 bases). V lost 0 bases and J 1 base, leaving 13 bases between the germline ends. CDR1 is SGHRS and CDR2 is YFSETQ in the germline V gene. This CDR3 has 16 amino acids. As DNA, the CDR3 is TGCGCCAGCAGCTTGGCACCCGGACAGTTCCAAGAGACCCAGTACTTC. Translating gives CASSLAPGQFQETQYF.

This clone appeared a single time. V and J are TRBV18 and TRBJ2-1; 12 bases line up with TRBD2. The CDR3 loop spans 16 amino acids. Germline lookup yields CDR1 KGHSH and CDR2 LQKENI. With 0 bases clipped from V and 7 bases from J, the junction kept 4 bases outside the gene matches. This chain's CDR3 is CASSPPGLAGGNEQFF. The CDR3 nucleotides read TGTGCCAGCTCACCACCGGGGCTAGCGGGGGGGAATGAGCAGTTCTTC.

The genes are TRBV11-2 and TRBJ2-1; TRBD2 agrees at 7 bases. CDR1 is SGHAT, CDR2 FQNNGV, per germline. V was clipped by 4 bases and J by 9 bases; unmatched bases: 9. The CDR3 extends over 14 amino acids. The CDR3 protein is CASSWEGISGEQFF. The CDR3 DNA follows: TGTGCCAGCAGCTGGGAGGGAATTAGCGGTGAGCAGTTCTTC.

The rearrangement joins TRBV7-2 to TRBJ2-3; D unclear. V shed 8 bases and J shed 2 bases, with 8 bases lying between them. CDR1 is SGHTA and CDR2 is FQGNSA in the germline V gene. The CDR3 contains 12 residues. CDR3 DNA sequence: TGTGCCAGCCGGCAGAACACAGATACGCAGTATTTT. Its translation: CASRQNTDTQYF.

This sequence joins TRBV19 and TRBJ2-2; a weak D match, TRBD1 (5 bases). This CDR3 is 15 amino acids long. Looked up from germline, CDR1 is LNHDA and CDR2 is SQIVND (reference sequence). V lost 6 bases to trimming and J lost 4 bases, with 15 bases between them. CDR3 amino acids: CASSPEGVTTGELFF. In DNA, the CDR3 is TGTGCCAGTAGCCCGGAAGGGGTTACCACCGGGGAGCTGTTTTTT.

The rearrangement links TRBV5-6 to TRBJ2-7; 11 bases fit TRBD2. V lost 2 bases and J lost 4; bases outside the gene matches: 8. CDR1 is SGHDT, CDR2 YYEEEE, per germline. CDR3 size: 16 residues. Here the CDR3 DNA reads TGTGCCAGCAGCTTTGGTAGCGGGAGGGGGTTGTACGAGCAGTACTTC. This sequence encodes CASSFGSGRGLYEQYF.

CDR3 sequence (DNA): TGTGCCAGCTCACTATTCCGGGACAGGGTCAACATTCAGTACTTC. This gives the protein CASSLFRDRVNIQYF. The V and J genes are TRBV18 and TRBJ2-4, with TRBD1 matching over 9 bases. The ends lost 4 bases at V and 7 bases at J; junction bases unmatched: 8. This CDR3 spans 15 amino acids. The germline CDR1 and CDR2 sequences are KGHSH and LQKENI.

In nucleotides, the CDR3 is TGCAGTGCTAGACGGGTCTACGAGCAGTACTTC. It encodes CSARRVYEQYF. V usage is TRBV20-1 and J usage is TRBJ2-7; no definite D call. Germline V gene lookup returns CDR1 DFQATT and CDR2 SNEGSKA (reference sequence). The CDR3 loop spans 11 amino acids. V was shortened by 2 bases and J by 3 bases, with 5 bases between the two germline ends.

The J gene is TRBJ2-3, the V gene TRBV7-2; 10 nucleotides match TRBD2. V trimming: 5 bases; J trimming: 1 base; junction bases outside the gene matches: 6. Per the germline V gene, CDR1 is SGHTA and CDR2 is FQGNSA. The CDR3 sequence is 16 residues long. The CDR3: CASSLSGGAGTDTQYF. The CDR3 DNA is TGTGCCAGCAGCCTCAGCGGGGGGGCTGGCACAGATACGCAGTATTTT.

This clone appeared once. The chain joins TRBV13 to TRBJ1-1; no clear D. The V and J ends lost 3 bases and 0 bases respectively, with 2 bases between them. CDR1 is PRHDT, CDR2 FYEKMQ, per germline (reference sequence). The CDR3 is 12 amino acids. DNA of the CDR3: TGTGCCAGCAGCTTCCTGAACACTGAAGCTTTCTTT. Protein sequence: CASSFLNTEAFF.